Below, 19 T cell receptor beta chains from the same sample are listed, as sequenced in a study of T cells in narcolepsy. The repertoire was sequenced with immunoSEQ multiplex PCR; TCRdb's copy has only in-frame clones and lacks some. The repertoire has some 25,000 clones, 85% of them found once; the top ten carry more than 8.5%. The sequenced sample consisted of memory (CD45RA-) CD4+ T cells from blood. Receptors were obtained from a human donor in good health.

This clone was seen more than once but under ten times. The chain couples TRBV16 to TRBJ1-5; 7 bases align to TRBD1. Germline-derived CDR1 and CDR2 are KGHSY and FQNENV. V dropped 3 bases and J dropped 0; count of bases not matched to a gene: 5. The CDR3 runs 16 residues. DNA for the CDR3: TGTGCCAGCAGCCAGGAAGGGGGCGTTAGCAATCAGCCCCAGCATTTT. This gives the protein CASSQEGGVSNQPQHF.

This sequence joins TRBV7-9 and TRBJ2-1; 7 nucleotides match TRBD2. This CDR3 is 17 amino acids long. V trimming: 1 base; J trimming: 4 bases; junction bases outside the gene matches: 10. Germline V CDR1 and CDR2: SEHNR, FQNEAQ (reference sequence). CDR3 amino acids: CASSLEAGVPRYNEQFF. CDR3 nucleotides: TGTGCCAGCAGCTTAGAGGCGGGAGTCCCCCGATACAATGAGCAGTTCTTC.

The chain uses TRBV11-3 and TRBJ2-3, with no clear D. From germline, CDR1 is SGHNT and CDR2 YENEEA. This CDR3 spans 14 amino acids. The V end lost 1 base, the J end lost 8 bases, and 13 bases lay between the germline ends. The CDR3 loop reads CASSLGPNRPTQYF. DNA for the CDR3: TGTGCCAGCAGCTTAGGTCCAAACCGGCCTACGCAGTATTTT.

This chain connects TRBV5-5 to TRBJ1-2, with D hard to call. The CDR3 extends over 14 amino acids. Trimming removed 0 bases from V and 2 bases from J, with 8 bases in between. From germline, CDR1 is SGHKS and CDR2 YYEKEE (reference sequence). The CDR3 DNA follows: TGTGCCAGCAGCTTGGAGCTGAGCAACTATGGCTACACCTTC. Amino acid sequence: CASSLELSNYGYTF.

V and J are TRBV5-6 and TRBJ2-3, with 7 bases identical to TRBD2. CDR1 is SGHDT and CDR2 is YYEEEE in the germline V gene. V shed 3 bases, J shed 2 bases, and the junction held 9 bases outside the gene matches. The CDR3 is 16 amino acids. CDR3 nucleotide sequence: TGTGCCAGCAGCTCTAGCGGCCGTGGCCTCACAGATACGCAGTATTTT. This codes for CASSSSGRGLTDTQYF. The whole variable domain, remainder taken from reference TRBV5-6 and TRBJ2-3, is DAGVTQSPTHLIKTRGQQVTLRCSPKSGHDTVSWYQQALGQGPQFIFQYYEEEERQRGNFPDRFSGHQFPNYSSELNVNALLLGDSALYLCASSSSGRGLTDTQYFGPGTRLTVL.

The rearrangement uses TRBV10-2 and TRBJ1-1, with D perhaps TRBD1 (6 bases). V dropped 3 bases and J dropped 3 bases, with 14 bases sitting between them. CDR1 and CDR2 from the germline V gene are WSHSY and SAAADI. The CDR3 runs 15 residues. The CDR3 bases are TGCGCCAGCAGTGATCCCGGGACATTACACACTGAAGCTTTCTTT. Translating gives CASSDPGTLHTEAFF.

The J gene is TRBJ2-7, the V gene TRBV11-2; TRBD1 matches at 8 bases. Germline CDR1 is SGHAT and CDR2 is FQNNGV. The CDR3 spans 15 residues. The junction had 8 bases not matched to a gene; V was cut back by 5 bases and J by 2 bases. The CDR3 DNA reads as TGTGCCAGCAGCCGAGGGACAGGTACTCCCTACGAGCAGTACTTC. Translation gives CASSRGTGTPYEQYF.

The rearrangement links TRBV5-5 to TRBJ1-1; no clear D gene. The V gene lost 0 bases and the J gene lost 1 base, with 7 bases spanning the gap. This CDR3 comprises 14 residues. Germline V CDR1 and CDR2: SGHKS, YYEKEE (reference sequence). The CDR3 loop is CASSLAGGNTEAFF. The CDR3 DNA is TGTGCCAGCAGCTTGGCGGGAGGGAACACTGAAGCTTTCTTT.

V is TRBV19 and J is TRBJ1-4; no clear D gene. V lost 5 bases, J lost 8 bases, and 21 bases lay in between. CDR1 is LNHDA, CDR2 SQIVND, per germline (reference sequence). The CDR3 has 16 residues. The DNA of the CDR3 is TGTGCCAGTAGTCCTGGGGTGACCCCCGGAGGGGAAAAACTGTTTTTT. It yields the protein CASSPGVTPGGEKLFF.

V gene TRBV7-2 combines with J gene TRBJ1-6, with unresolved D. CDR3 size: 14 residues. V lost 6 bases, J lost 7 bases, and 13 bases lay in between. Germline loops: CDR1 SGHTA, CDR2 FQGNSA. For the CDR3, the DNA is TGTGCCAGCAGACCCGACGGGGTGAATTCACCCCTCCACTTT. Translating it yields CASRPDGVNSPLHF.

The genes are TRBV5-4 and TRBJ2-7; 8 bases fit TRBD2. The CDR3 is 15 amino acids. Germline values: CDR1 SGHNT, CDR2 YYREEE (reference sequence). The V gene end was trimmed by 3 bases and the J gene end by 4 bases; junction bases not matched to a gene: 9. For the CDR3, the DNA is TGTGCCAGCAGCTCCAACGGGAGGGCTAGTTACGAGCAGTACTTC. Encoded protein: CASSSNGRASYEQYF.

J is TRBJ1-3 and V is TRBV7-8, with D uncertain. This CDR3 region has 15 residues. Trimming shortened V by 1 base and J by 0 bases, and 7 bases separated the two germline ends. Germline-derived CDR1 and CDR2 are SGHVS and FQNEAQ. CDR3 protein: CASSLGLNSGNTIYF. The CDR3 DNA sequence: TGTGCCAGCAGCTTAGGACTGAACTCTGGAAACACCATATATTTT.

The gene calls are TRBV7-2 and TRBJ2-1, with D tentatively TRBD2 (6 bases). The CDR3 totals 16 residues. V was pared by 1 base and J by 11 bases, with 21 bases between. CDR1 is SGHTA, CDR2 FQGNSA, per germline. In DNA form, the CDR3 reads TGTGCCAGCAGCTTAGACGCTGGGACTTCGATACTAAAGCAGTTCTTC. It is translated as CASSLDAGTSILKQFF. Full variable domain (rest looked up from reference TRBV7-2 and TRBJ2-1): GAGVSQSPSNKVTEKGKDVELRCDPISGHTALYWYRQSLGQGLEFLIYFQGNSAPDKSGLPSDRFSAERTGGSVSTLTIQRTQQEDSAVYLCASSLDAGTSILKQFFGPGTRLTVL.

The J gene is TRBJ2-5, the V gene TRBV10-3, with unresolved D. The ends were cut back, 6 bases at V and 0 bases at J, with 2 bases in the middle. CDR3 length equals 11 residues. Germline V gives CDR1 ENHRY, CDR2 SYGVKD. This CDR3 is CAIRNQETQYF. CDR3 sequence (DNA): TGTGCCATCAGAAACCAAGAGACCCAGTACTTC.

The chain combines TRBV10-3 with TRBJ2-7, with 9 bases identical to TRBD2. The V gene end was trimmed by 0 bases and the J gene end by 2 bases; junction bases not matched to a gene: 8. Germline CDR1 ENHRY, CDR2 SYGVKD. The CDR3 has 17 amino acids. CDR3 sequence (DNA): TGTGCCATCAGTGAGTCCAACGGCGCTAGCGGGGCCTACGAGCAGTACTTC. Its translation: CAISESNGASGAYEQYF.

The chain employs TRBV28 and TRBJ2-2; 7 bases fit TRBD1. CDR3 size: 15 residues. Germline CDR1 and CDR2: MDHEN and SYDVKM. Trimming at V came to 6 bases and at J to 7 bases, leaving 11 bases not matched to a gene. CDR3 coding DNA: TGTGCCAGCAGAGCAGACAGGGTCTCTAGCGGGGAGCTGTTTTTT. Translating gives CASRADRVSSGELFF.

The chain links TRBV6-5 to TRBJ1-1; D may be TRBD1 (6 bases). The CDR3 has 15 amino acids. V was trimmed by 6 bases and J by 6 bases, leaving 20 bases between them. Per the germline V gene, CDR1 is MNHEY and CDR2 is SVGAGI. This CDR3 reads CASRPRRNRDAEAFF. The CDR3 coding sequence is TGTGCCAGCAGACCAAGGAGAAACAGGGACGCTGAAGCTTTCTTT.

The chain combines TRBV6-5 with TRBJ1-1; no reliable D call. The CDR3 loop spans 13 amino acids. V was pared by 3 bases and J by 3 bases, with 8 bases between. Per germline, CDR1 MNHEY and CDR2 SVGAGI. CDR3 sequence (DNA): TGTGCCAGCAGTTATAAACGGGACACTGAAGCTTTCTTT. It encodes CASSYKRDTEAFF.

This chain connects TRBV7-9 to TRBJ1-2; the match to TRBD1 covers 9 bases. Germline CDR1 SEHNR, CDR2 FQNEAQ (reference sequence). The CDR3 sequence is 14 residues long. With V trimmed by 1 base and J by 8 bases, 5 bases remained unmatched. The CDR3 loop is CASSLGGQGGGYTF. CDR3 bases: TGTGCCAGCAGCTTAGGGGGACAGGGAGGCGGCTACACCTTC.